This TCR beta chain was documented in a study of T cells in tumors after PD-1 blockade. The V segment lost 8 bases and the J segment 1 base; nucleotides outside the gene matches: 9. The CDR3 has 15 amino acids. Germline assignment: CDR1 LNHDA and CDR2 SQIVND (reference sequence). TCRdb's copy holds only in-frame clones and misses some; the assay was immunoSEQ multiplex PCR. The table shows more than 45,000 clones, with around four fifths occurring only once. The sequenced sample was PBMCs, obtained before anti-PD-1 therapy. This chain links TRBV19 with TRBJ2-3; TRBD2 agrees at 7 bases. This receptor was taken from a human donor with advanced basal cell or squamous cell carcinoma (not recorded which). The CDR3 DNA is TGTGCCAGTCGCCGACGGGACTATGGCACAGATACGCAGTATTTT. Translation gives CASRRRDYGTDTQYF.